This passage covers 2 T cell receptor beta chains from one sample sequenced in a study of neurological immune-mediated disorders. TCRdb re-called the 5' RACE reads with MiXCR, one entry per CDR3 protein. Here the sample spans 65,000 to 75,000 distinct CDR3 sequences, approximately 5.1% being singletons. Sequenced sample: PBMCs. All receptors come from a human donor with multiple sclerosis. The donor label of this sample is uncertain.

In this sample, this clonotype turned up many times. CDR3 in amino acids: CASSPGPRYGYTF. The CDR3 nucleotides are TGCGCCAGCAGCCCAGGGCCCCGGTATGGCTACACCTTC. This chain connects TRBV5-1 to TRBJ1-2, with D maybe TRBD1 (5 bases). With 4 bases removed from V and 5 bases from J, the gap between germline ends came to 12 bases. The length of the CDR3 is 13 residues. Germline-derived CDR1 and CDR2 are SGHRS and YFSETQ.

This clonotype was counted at least ten times. The chain couples TRBV5-1 to TRBJ1-1; D uncertain. This CDR3 has 12 amino acids. V lost 4 bases to trimming and J lost 4 bases, with 8 bases between them. In germline, CDR1 is SGHRS, CDR2 YFSETQ. The CDR3 sequence is CASSEGGTEAFF. The CDR3 nucleotides read TGCGCCAGCAGCGAGGGCGGCACTGAAGCTTTCTTT.